The sequence of this T cell receptor (beta chain) was determined in a study of neurological immune-mediated disorders. TCRdb processed the 5' RACE reads anew with MiXCR; each CDR3 protein has one entry. This table holds approximately 70,000 distinct CDR3 sequences, roughly 10% found once. Per the germline V gene, CDR1 is MNHEY and CDR2 is SMNVEV (reference sequence). Trimming took off 5 bases at V and 3 bases at J, with 23 bases between the two ends. The CDR3 totals 17 residues. This clonotype was recorded at least ten times. The time point was: longitudinal time-point 1 (baseline). Stored at -80 C, 2 million PBMCs were the source of the unsorted libraries.

This chain connects TRBV27 to TRBJ2-7, with D possibly TRBD2 on 5 matching bases. The clonotype comes from a man aged 25-40 years in good health. The material sequenced was PBMCs. For the CDR3, the DNA is TGTGCCAGCAGTGCGCTTGAAACAGTTCAGGCGGGCTACGAGCAGTACTTC. This sequence encodes CASSALETVQAGYEQYF.